Following are 11 T cell receptor beta chains from one sample sequenced in a study of T cell responses to AZD1222 COVID-19 vaccine. Clones were read by immunoSEQ multiplex PCR, and TCRdb kept only the in-frame ones, dropping some. Among 100,000 to 150,000 clones, approximately 90% were seen once, and the ten largest hold 1.4% to 1.5%. The sample consisted of peripheral blood, taken on day 0 of AZD1222 vaccination. These receptors all come from an adult in good health.

This chain joins TRBV18 and TRBJ1-6; D is unclear. Germline V gene lookup returns CDR1 KGHSH and CDR2 LQKENI. The CDR3 consists of 14 residues. V dropped 0 bases and J dropped 7 bases, with 7 bases sitting between them. The CDR3 reads CASSPPPANSPLHF. The CDR3 bases are TGTGCCAGCTCACCACCGCCGGCCAATTCACCCCTCCACTTT.

The rearrangement links TRBV2 to TRBJ2-7; D is possibly TRBD2 (7 bases). V lost 7 bases and J lost 7, with 20 bases in between. CDR1 and CDR2 (germline): SNHLY, FYNNEI. This CDR3 is 14 amino acids long. The CDR3 region has the DNA TGTGCCAGCACTCCCGCCCGGGGGGCGAGGGAGCAGTACTTC. Its protein is CASTPARGAREQYF. Complete variable domain (other parts from reference TRBV2 and TRBJ2-7): EPEVTQTPSHQVTQMGQEVILRCVPISNHLYFYWYRQILGQKVEFLVSFYNNEISEKSEIFDDQFSVERPDGSNFTLKIRSTKLEDSAMYFCASTPARGAREQYFGPGTRLTVT.

This rearrangement joins TRBV4-1 to TRBJ1-2; 8 nucleotides match TRBD1. CDR1 is MGHRA and CDR2 is YSYEKL in the germline V gene. The CDR3 runs 15 residues. Trimming removed 3 bases from V and 7 bases from J; junction bases left unmatched: 10. For the CDR3, the DNA is TGCGCCAGCAGCCACCTAACACCGGACAGGGCTGGCTACACCTTC. Translation gives CASSHLTPDRAGYTF.

This clone was counted a single time. The chain couples TRBV15 to TRBJ1-1; D is perhaps TRBD1 (5 bases). CDR1 is LNHNV, CDR2 YYDKDF, per germline (reference sequence). CDR3 length: 16 residues. V lost 0 bases and J lost 4, with 15 bases in between. CDR3 sequence: CATSRDRGDWGTEAFF. The CDR3 DNA reads TGTGCCACCAGCAGAGATCGAGGGGATTGGGGCACTGAAGCTTTCTTT.

The gene calls are TRBV10-3 and TRBJ1-2, with 7 positions matching TRBD1. Germline trimming cut 3 bases from V and 4 bases from J; bases unmatched to any gene: 8. The germline gives CDR1 ENHRY, CDR2 SYGVKD. CDR3 length: 15 amino acids. CDR3 nucleotide sequence: TGTGCCATCAGTGATCCCAAACAGGGGCTCTATGGCTACACCTTC. Translated, it gives CAISDPKQGLYGYTF.

This clone was counted between two and nine times. The genes are TRBV30 and TRBJ1-6; D perhaps matches TRBD1 (5 bases). The CDR3 loop spans 13 amino acids. V was clipped by 2 bases and J by 9 bases, with 11 bases between them. CDR1 and CDR2 (germline): GTSNPN, SVGIG (reference sequence). For the CDR3, the DNA is TGTGCCTGGAGTCGGGGAGGGACTTCACCCCTCCACTTT. It encodes CAWSRGGTSPLHF.

V is TRBV28 and J is TRBJ1-4; 7 positions match TRBD1. Germline CDR1 MDHEN, CDR2 SYDVKM. The CDR3 totals 15 residues. V shed 6 bases, J shed 3 bases, and the junction held 7 bases outside the gene matches. The CDR3 region is CASRPTGVPNEKLFF. CDR3 sequence (DNA): TGTGCCAGCAGACCCACAGGGGTGCCTAATGAAAAACTGTTTTTT.

The rearrangement uses TRBV28 and TRBJ1-1; D gene unclear. CDR1 is MDHEN, CDR2 SYDVKM, per germline. V gave up 2 bases and J gave up 1 base, with 5 bases separating them. The CDR3 covers 13 residues. The CDR3 DNA is TGTGCCAGCAGTTTAGTAGGGAACACTGAAGCTTTCTTT. Its translation: CASSLVGNTEAFF.

The genes are TRBV5-4 and TRBJ1-1; TRBD1 is a possible D gene (5 bases). The CDR3 consists of 13 residues. Trimming removed 0 bases from V and 4 bases from J, with 7 bases in between. The V gene's germline CDR1 is SGHNT and CDR2 YYREEE (reference sequence). The CDR3 nucleotides are TGTGCCAGCAGCTTGGGGGGGGGCACTGAAGCTTTCTTT. As protein: CASSLGGGTEAFF.

The gene calls are TRBV2 and TRBJ1-2, with D uncertain. V dropped 11 bases and J dropped 1 base, with 17 bases sitting between them. Germline CDR1 and CDR2: SNHLY and FYNNEI. CDR3 length: 14 residues. The chain's CDR3 is CASAPGSVNYGYTF. The CDR3 DNA reads as TGTGCCTCCGCCCCCGGATCGGTTAACTATGGCTACACCTTC.

About this clone: Distinct nucleotide sequences in the sample also encode this CDR3. The chain has TRBV4-3 and TRBJ1-6; TRBD1 might be the D (6 bases). The length of the CDR3 is 13 residues. Germline lookup yields CDR1 LGHNA and CDR2 YSLEER. Trimming took off 0 bases at V and 9 bases at J, with 6 bases between the two ends. The CDR3 spells CASSQDRGSPLHF. The CDR3 coding sequence is TGCGCCAGCAGCCAAGACAGGGGTTCACCCCTCCACTTT.